This T cell receptor (beta chain) stems from a study of blood T cell repertoires in COVID-19 (TCRdb year 2020). At the level of the whole study: Samples covering the acute and convalescent phases of COVID-19 were provided by collaborators in the United States, Italy and Spain. The material from the prospective study consisted of cDNA or gDNA derived from T cells, B-cell-depleted T cells, or PBMCs. Subjects who had been exposed to COVID-19, were actively infected with it, or had recovered from it provided the deeply sampled blood TCRbeta repertoires that made up the dataset. The repertoires were released in a freely available public database intended as a resource for research on the immune response to SARS-CoV-2. Samples were obtained from the ongoing ImmuneRACE study (first 160 participants) and from approximately 1,200 subjects provided by 6 global collaborators. Nearly every sample came with metadata listing a de-identified subject ID, COVID-19 status, age in years and sex. HLA class I and class II types, where available, came from metadata supplied by the sample provider rather than from assay-based typing. What the research found in general, with its limitations: The amount of clinical and demographic metadata varied by source and participant and was provided uncurated.

In the germline V gene, CDR1 corresponds to MNHNS and CDR2 to SASEGT. Germline trimming: 3 bases from V, 1 base from J; junction bases outside gene matches: 3. Taken from cysteine to phenylalanine, the CDR3 has 15 residues. Left in the record is the CDR3 DNA by itself, 45 bases read in frame from the first base. TCRbeta CDR3 regions were amplified from genomic DNA using the immunoSEQ Assay, a bias-controlled multiplex PCR. As for how the authors treated the data: The number of nucleated cells in each sample was estimated by amplification of reference gene primers within the assay. To quantify the absolute abundance of each unique TCRbeta CDR3 rearrangement, sequence reads were collapsed and filtered. For each sample, productive Simpson clonality was calculated by taking the square root of Simpson's diversity index across productive rearrangements. TCRdb holds this immuneACCESS table with in-frame rearrangements only. Some clones are missing; in checked studies, unresolved V genes explain under half, and the rest has no known cause. The DNA gave D and trimming, while V, J and clone size come from that table. The sample table lists around 260,000 clones, over 80% of them with a count of one. About 5% of the sample belongs to the ten largest clones.

A second Seattle source provided samples from volunteer blood donors who had recovered from COVID-19. Collaborating institutions collected whole blood in K2EDTA tubes following their own protocols. For TCRbeta analysis, collaborator samples were shipped as frozen whole blood, as isolated PBMCs, or as DNA extracted from either sample type. Remarks on this clone: Its antigen remains unidentified. Nothing much larger sits one base from this clone, and base qualities are not available.

The receptor was derived from a man in his sixties who had recovered from COVID-19. The source material was peripheral blood. The rearrangement joined TRBV6-1 to TRBJ2-1, and 7 bases in between align with TRBD1. The DNA sequence follows: TGTGCCAGCAGTGAGACAGGGCAGTCCTACAATGAGCAGTTCTTC. Its protein product is CASSETGQSYNEQFF.